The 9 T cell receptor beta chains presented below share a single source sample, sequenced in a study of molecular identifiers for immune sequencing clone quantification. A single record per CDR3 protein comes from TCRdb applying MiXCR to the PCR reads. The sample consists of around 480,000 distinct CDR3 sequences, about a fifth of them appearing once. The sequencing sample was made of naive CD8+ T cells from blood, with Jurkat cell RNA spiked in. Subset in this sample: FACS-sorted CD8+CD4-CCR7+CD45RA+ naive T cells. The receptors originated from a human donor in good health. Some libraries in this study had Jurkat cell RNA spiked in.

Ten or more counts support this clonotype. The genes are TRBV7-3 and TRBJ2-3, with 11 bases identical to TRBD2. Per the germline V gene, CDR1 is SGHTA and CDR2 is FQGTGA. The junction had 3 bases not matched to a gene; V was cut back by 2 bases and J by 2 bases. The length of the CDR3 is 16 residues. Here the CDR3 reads CASSLGTSGYTDTQYF. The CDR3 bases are TGTGCCAGCAGCTTAGGGACTAGCGGCTACACAGATACGCAGTATTTT. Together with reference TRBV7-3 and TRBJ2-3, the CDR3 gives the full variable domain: GAGVSQTPSNKVTEKGKYVELRCDPISGHTALYWYRQSLGQGPEFLIYFQGTGAADDSGLPNDRFFAVRPEGSVSTLKIQRTERGDSAVYLCASSLGTSGYTDTQYFGPGTRLTVL.

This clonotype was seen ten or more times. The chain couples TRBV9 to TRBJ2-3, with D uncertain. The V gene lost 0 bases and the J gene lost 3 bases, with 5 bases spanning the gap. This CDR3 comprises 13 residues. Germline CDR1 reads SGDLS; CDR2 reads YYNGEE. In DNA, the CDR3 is TGTGCCAGCAGCGTAGCTTCGACAGATACGCAGTATTTT. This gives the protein CASSVASTDTQYF.

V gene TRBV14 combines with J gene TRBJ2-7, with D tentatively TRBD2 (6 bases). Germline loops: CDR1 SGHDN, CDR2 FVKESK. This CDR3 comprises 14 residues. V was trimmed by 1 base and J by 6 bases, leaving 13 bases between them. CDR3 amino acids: CASSQAGVGAEQYF. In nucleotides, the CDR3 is TGTGCCAGCAGCCAAGCGGGAGTAGGTGCCGAGCAGTACTTC.

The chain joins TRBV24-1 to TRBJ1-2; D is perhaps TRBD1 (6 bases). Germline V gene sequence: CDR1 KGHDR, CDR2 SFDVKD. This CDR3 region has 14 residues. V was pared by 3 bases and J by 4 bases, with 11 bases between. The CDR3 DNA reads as TGTGCCACCAGTGATGCCGGGACAACCTATGGCTACACCTTC. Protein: CATSDAGTTYGYTF.

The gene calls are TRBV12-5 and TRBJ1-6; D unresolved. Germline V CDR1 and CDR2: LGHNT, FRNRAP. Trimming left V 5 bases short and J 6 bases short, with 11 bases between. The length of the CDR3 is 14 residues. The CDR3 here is CASGPPSSNSPLHF. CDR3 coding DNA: TGTGCTAGTGGTCCCCCGAGTAGTAATTCACCCCTCCACTTT.

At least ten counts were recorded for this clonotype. CDR3 loop: CSVDGGTAGELFF. CDR3 in DNA: TGCAGCGTTGATGGAGGGACGGCCGGGGAGCTGTTTTTT. The rearrangement links TRBV29-1 to TRBJ2-2, with D perhaps matching TRBD2 (6 bases). V lost 3 bases and J lost 6, with 11 bases in between. CDR1 and CDR2 (germline): SQVTM, ANQGSEA. CDR3 length equals 13 residues.

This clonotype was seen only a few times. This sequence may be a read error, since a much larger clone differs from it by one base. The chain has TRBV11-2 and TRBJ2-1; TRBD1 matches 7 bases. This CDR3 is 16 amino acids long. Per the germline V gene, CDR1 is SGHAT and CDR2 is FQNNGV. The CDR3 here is CASSPDRDRLYNEQVF. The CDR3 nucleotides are TGTGCCAGCAGCCCCGACCGGGACAGACTCTACAATGAGCAGGTCTTC.

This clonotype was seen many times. The CDR3 sequence is CASSVTGGKDTDTQYF. The CDR3, as DNA: TGTGCCAGCAGCGTCACAGGGGGCAAGGACACAGATACGCAGTATTTT. The V gene is TRBV7-9, the J gene TRBJ2-3; 9 nucleotides agree with TRBD1. This CDR3 has 16 residues. Germline CDR1 is SEHNR and CDR2 is FQNEAQ (reference sequence). V dropped 5 bases and J dropped 2; count of bases not matched to a gene: 8.

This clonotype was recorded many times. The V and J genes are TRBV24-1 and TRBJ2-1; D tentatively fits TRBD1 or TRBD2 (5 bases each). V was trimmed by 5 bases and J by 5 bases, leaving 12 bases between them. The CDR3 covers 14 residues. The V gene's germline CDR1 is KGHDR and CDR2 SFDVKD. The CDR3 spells CATSVGPTHNEQFF. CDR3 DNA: TGTGCCACCAGTGTGGGACCCACCCACAATGAGCAGTTCTTC.